This paragraph covers one T cell receptor (beta chain) sequence. In the original workflow: Quantification of nucleated cells was approximated via reference gene primer amplification. Some clones are missing from TCRdb's copy, which holds only in-frame ones; the method was immunoSEQ multiplex PCR. That table supplies the V and J calls and clone size; D and trimming were determined from the DNA. In the table there are 150,000 to 200,000 clones, roughly 85% of which are singletons. These data come from a study of blood T cell repertoires in COVID-19. Study-level information: The United States, Italy and Spain provided the acute and convalescent COVID-19 samples. T cells, B-cell-depleted T cells, or PBMCs supplied cDNA or gDNA.

The clonotype originates from a man aged 55 to 70 with acute or convalescent COVID-19. Sequenced material: peripheral blood.

This CDR3 is CASSPREGVHQPQHF. DNA for the CDR3: TGTGCCAGCTCACCCAGGGAGGGGGTCCATCAGCCCCAGCATTTT. This chain connects TRBV27 to TRBJ1-5, with D perhaps TRBD1 (6 bases). Looked up from germline, CDR1 is MNHEY and CDR2 is SMNVEV (reference sequence). V shed 8 bases and J shed 5 bases, with 19 bases lying between them. CDR3 length: 15 residues.